The 29 T cell receptor beta chains given below trace back to one sample, sequenced in a study of blood T cells in healthy people across ages. A second PCR, run for roughly 6 to 11 cycles, used a sample-barcoded 5' primer plus a J-beta primer mix. One entry per CDR3 protein results from TCRdb running MiXCR on the 5' RACE reads. Altogether over a million distinct CDR3 sequences are present, approximately 39% being singletons, with the ten largest covering 4%. Sequencing was carried out using blood. The receptors derive from a woman aged 18-29 years in good health.

The chain employs TRBV7-3 and TRBJ1-2; 7 nucleotides align to TRBD1. V lost 5 bases to trimming and J lost 3 bases; unmatched junction nucleotides: 9. Per germline, CDR1 SGHTA and CDR2 FQGTGA. The CDR3 contains 15 residues. The CDR3 region has the DNA TGTGCCAGCAGCCCAAGGGACAGCCTTGACTATGGCTACACCTTC. Protein product: CASSPRDSLDYGYTF.

In its sample, this clonotype was seen once. The chain joins TRBV9 to TRBJ2-1; TRBD2 matches at 9 bases. The ends lost 5 bases at V and 11 bases at J; junction bases unmatched: 14. The CDR3 covers 15 residues. The germline V gene encodes CDR1 SGDLS and CDR2 YYNGEE. CDR3 amino acids: CASSLGTSGQNKQFF. The CDR3 coding sequence is TGTGCCAGCAGTTTAGGAACTAGCGGGCAAAATAAGCAGTTCTTC.

The chain has TRBV20-1 and TRBJ1-5; D is unresolved. Trimming took 3 bases from V and 6 from J, leaving 6 bases between them. The CDR3 totals 11 residues. CDR1 DFQATT and CDR2 SNEGSKA come from the germline V gene (reference sequence). The CDR3 sequence is CSASVAQPQHF. As DNA, the CDR3 is TGCAGTGCTAGTGTTGCTCAGCCCCAGCATTTT.

The count of this clonotype is one. V gene TRBV12-3 or TRBV12-4 combines with J gene TRBJ2-2; D is ambiguous. The V end was cut by 6 bases, the J end by 4 bases, with 21 bases between. There are 17 residues in the CDR3. The CDR3 sequence: CASRTDLSKRITGELFF. CDR3 in DNA: TGTGCCAGCAGGACTGATCTTAGTAAGCGAATCACCGGGGAGCTGTTTTTT.

V gene TRBV20-1 combines with J gene TRBJ2-3, with 8 bases fitting TRBD1. V shed 5 bases and J 1 base; nucleotides not matched to a gene: 8. Per germline, CDR1 DFQATT and CDR2 SNEGSKA (reference sequence). The CDR3 covers 15 residues. The DNA for the CDR3 is TGCAGTGCTGGAATGACAGGGGTACGCACAGATACGCAGTATTTT. It is translated as CSAGMTGVRTDTQYF.

The genes are TRBV27 and TRBJ2-5; D possibly corresponds to TRBD2 (6 bases). The germline V and J ends were trimmed by 1 base and 5 bases, with 17 bases remaining between them. Germline V CDR1 and CDR2: MNHEY, SMNVEV (reference sequence). CDR3 length: 16 residues. Here the CDR3 reads CASSLYGRDLSETQYF. CDR3 nucleotides: TGTGCCAGCAGTTTATACGGGCGGGACCTATCGGAGACCCAGTACTTC.

A remark on this clonotype: A clone one base away is much larger, so this may be a read error. The rearrangement links TRBV12-3 or TRBV12-4 to TRBJ2-7; 8 nucleotides match TRBD1. Trimming took 5 bases from V and 7 from J; bases not matched to a gene: 10. The CDR3 consists of 14 residues. This CDR3 is CASSARTGSTEQYF. CDR3 coding DNA: TGTGCCAGCAGTGCTCGGACAGGGAGTACGGAGCAGTACTTC.

This chain uses TRBV7-9 with TRBJ2-3, with D tentatively TRBD1 (5 bases). The CDR3 consists of 14 residues. V shed 3 bases and J shed 9 bases, with 16 bases lying between them. Germline V gene data show CDR1 as SEHNR and CDR2 as FQNEAQ (reference sequence). CDR3 coding DNA: TGTGCCAGCAGCTTTGAAACAGGTCGAATAACGCAGTATTTT. This codes for CASSFETGRITQYF.

The chain recombines TRBV4-2 with TRBJ1-5; D gene ambiguous. Germline assignment: CDR1 LGHNA and CDR2 YNFKEQ. The V and J ends lost 0 bases and 6 bases respectively, with 12 bases between them. The CDR3 is 15 amino acids. This CDR3 is CASSQDPVSTQPQHF. DNA for the CDR3: TGTGCCAGCAGCCAAGATCCTGTCAGTACTCAGCCCCAGCATTTT.

The chain links TRBV20-1 to TRBJ2-3, with D unclear. The CDR3 has 12 residues. V was trimmed by 5 bases and J by 4 bases, leaving 10 bases between them. CDR1 and CDR2 (germline): DFQATT, SNEGSKA (reference sequence). The CDR3 DNA sequence: TGCAGTGCTGGCGGAGAGGCAGATACGCAGTATTTT. Protein sequence: CSAGGEADTQYF.

This chain links TRBV24-1 with TRBJ2-1, with a weak D call TRBD2 (6 bases). The CDR3 loop spans 15 amino acids. The V end was cut by 1 base, the J end by 8 bases, with 14 bases between. Germline loops: CDR1 KGHDR, CDR2 SFDVKD. In nucleotides, the CDR3 is TGTGCCACCAGTGATTTCGGGGCGGGATCCCATGAGCAGTTCTTC. It is translated as CATSDFGAGSHEQFF.

Written as DNA, the CDR3 is TGTGCCCCCGCGGGGGGGATCACTGAAGCTTTCTTT. It yields the protein CAPAGGITEAFF. The J gene is TRBJ1-1, the V gene TRBV13; possible D gene TRBD1, 5 bases. Germline CDR1 and CDR2: PRHDT and FYEKMQ (reference sequence). CDR3 length: 12 amino acids. The ends were cut back, 11 bases at V and 4 bases at J, with 14 bases in the middle.

This chain joins TRBV7-8 and TRBJ2-5; tentatively, D is TRBD1 (6 bases). The CDR3 extends over 11 amino acids. V was shortened by 1 base and J by 11 bases, with 8 bases between the two germline ends. The germline CDR1 and CDR2 sequences are SGHVS and FQNEAQ. The CDR3: CASSLVQGQYF. The CDR3 nucleotides are TGTGCCAGCAGCTTAGTACAGGGACAGTACTTC. The whole variable domain, remainder taken from reference TRBV7-8 and TRBJ2-5, is GAGVSQSPRYKVAKRGQDVALRCDPISGHVSLFWYQQALGQGPEFLTYFQNEAQLDKSGLPSDRFFAERPEGSVSTLKIQRTQQEDSAVYLCASSLVQGQYFGPGTRLLVL.

This clonotype occurred a few times. The chain is built from TRBV4-1 and TRBJ2-3; D gene ambiguous. This CDR3 has 14 amino acids. Trimming removed 2 bases at V and 3 bases at J, with 9 bases between. Germline lookup yields CDR1 MGHRA and CDR2 YSYEKL. The CDR3 bases are TGCGCCAGCAGCCAACTGCCCGGGACAGATACGCAGTATTTT. Translating it yields CASSQLPGTDTQYF.

This clonotype was seen a handful of times. The chain links TRBV28 to TRBJ2-5, with 9 nucleotides matching TRBD1. After removal of 6 bases from V and 5 bases from J, the junction contained 10 bases not matched to a gene. The length of the CDR3 is 15 residues. Germline-derived CDR1 and CDR2 are MDHEN and SYDVKM. The CDR3 nucleotides are TGTGCCAGCAGCCAGGGGACAGGGAGACATGAGACCCAGTACTTC. Its translation: CASSQGTGRHETQYF.

This clonotype has a single count. V usage is TRBV20-1 and J usage is TRBJ2-7; no clear D gene. Trimming pared 2 bases from V and 0 bases from J, leaving 17 bases between. This CDR3 has 16 residues. Germline values: CDR1 DFQATT, CDR2 SNEGSKA (reference sequence). CDR3 region: CSARNSVAFPSYEQYF. The DNA of the CDR3 is TGCAGTGCTAGAAATTCGGTGGCCTTCCCCTCCTACGAGCAGTACTTC.

This clonotype is a singleton in its sample. The CDR3 does not end in the conserved phenylalanine or tryptophan, so this is likely a read error. J is TRBJ2-3 and V is TRBV2; 13 bases line up with TRBD2. Germline V gives CDR1 SNHLY, CDR2 FYNNEI. V shed 6 bases, J shed 5 bases, and the junction held 5 bases outside the gene matches. The CDR3 is 15 amino acids. The DNA of the CDR3 is TGTGCCAGCAGACGGACTAGCGGGAGTGTAGATACGCAGTATTAT. It codes for CASRRTSGSVDTQYY.

This clonotype was detected a few times. In DNA form, the CDR3 reads TGTGCCAGCAAAGAGTACTCACTAGCGGAACAAACAGATACGCAGTATTTT. It encodes CASKEYSLAEQTDTQYF. The V call is TRBV2, the J call TRBJ2-3, with 8 bases matching TRBD2. V shed 7 bases, J shed 3 bases, and the junction held 15 bases outside the gene matches. The CDR3 sequence is 17 residues long. The germline V gene encodes CDR1 SNHLY and CDR2 FYNNEI.

The rearrangement uses TRBV5-1 and TRBJ2-7, with 10 bases fitting TRBD2. The germline V gene encodes CDR1 SGHRS and CDR2 YFSETQ. V was clipped by 5 bases and J by 0 bases; unmatched bases: 8. The CDR3 length is 16 residues. The CDR3 DNA follows: TGCGCCAGCAGTCTAGGGCTAGCGGGGGTCTCCTACGAGCAGTACTTC. Its translation is CASSLGLAGVSYEQYF.

The chain carries TRBV27 and TRBJ1-4, with D unresolved. The ends were cut back, 5 bases at V and 11 bases at J, with 18 bases in the middle. This CDR3 has 14 amino acids. The germline gives CDR1 MNHEY, CDR2 SMNVEV (reference sequence). The CDR3 protein is CASSISGSPGKLFF. The DNA for the CDR3 is TGTGCCAGCAGTATCTCAGGATCCCCTGGGAAACTGTTTTTT.

J is TRBJ2-1 and V is TRBV28, with TRBD1 as a possible D gene (6 bases). V was clipped by 6 bases and J by 5 bases, with 17 bases between them. The CDR3 extends over 15 amino acids. Germline CDR1 is MDHEN and CDR2 is SYDVKM. CDR3 residues: CASSQQSGTNNEQFF. The CDR3, as DNA: TGTGCCAGCAGCCAACAATCCGGGACAAACAATGAGCAGTTCTTC.

This clonotype was recorded at least ten times. The chain recombines TRBV20-1 with TRBJ2-5, with D hard to call. In germline, CDR1 is DFQATT, CDR2 SNEGSKA (reference sequence). The CDR3 length is 12 residues. The V gene lost 5 bases and the J gene lost 1 base, with 8 bases spanning the gap. The CDR3 region is CSAARSQETQYF. The DNA for the CDR3 is TGCAGTGCTGCCCGGTCCCAAGAGACCCAGTACTTC.

This rearrangement joins TRBV27 to TRBJ2-1, with 7 nucleotides matching TRBD2. The DNA end is a closer match to TRBJ2-7, so the J assignment may be wrong. This CDR3 contains 15 residues. Looked up from germline, CDR1 is MNHEY and CDR2 is SMNVEV (reference sequence). This chain's CDR3 is CASSLDQRGYNEQYF. The CDR3 DNA is TGTGCCAGCAGTTTAGACCAGCGGGGCTACAATGAGCAGTACTTC.

This clonotype was observed a few times. CDR3: CASSKDSMSTGRKETQYF. CDR3 in DNA: TGTGCCAGCAGCAAAGACTCGATGAGCACAGGGAGGAAAGAGACCCAGTACTTC. The chain is built from TRBV21-1 and TRBJ2-5; TRBD1, the D gene given by the table, was not confirmed from the DNA. TRBV21-1 is assigned pseudogene status. The CDR3 length is 18 residues.

The J gene is TRBJ2-1, the V gene TRBV7-3, with 9 nucleotides matching TRBD1. The CDR3 loop spans 15 amino acids. The ends lost 5 bases at V and 6 bases at J; junction bases unmatched: 8. CDR1 is SGHTA and CDR2 is FQGTGA in the germline V gene. CDR3 protein: CASSPSGDRVNEQFF. CDR3 in DNA: TGTGCCAGCAGCCCAAGTGGGGACAGGGTCAATGAGCAGTTCTTC.

In this sample, this clonotype turned up a few times. This chain uses TRBV28 with TRBJ1-2; 9 bases line up with TRBD1. The CDR3 extends over 16 amino acids. Trimming cost V 1 base and J 1 base; bases outside gene matches: 4. In germline, CDR1 is MDHEN, CDR2 SYDVKM. CDR3 loop: CASSLLGTGINYGYTF. The CDR3 region has the DNA TGTGCCAGCAGTTTATTGGGGACAGGGATTAACTATGGCTACACCTTC.

This clonotype was detected a few times. V is TRBV27 and J is TRBJ1-1, with 7 bases matching TRBD1. The V gene's germline CDR1 is MNHEY and CDR2 SMNVEV (reference sequence). V shed 5 bases, J shed 5 bases, and the junction held 5 bases outside the gene matches. This CDR3 has 13 amino acids. CDR3 nucleotide sequence: TGTGCCAGCAGTACAGGGGCAGGGACTGAAGCTTTCTTT. Its translation: CASSTGAGTEAFF.

J is TRBJ2-1 and V is TRBV20-1, with 7 bases lining up with TRBD1. Germline V gene lookup returns CDR1 DFQATT and CDR2 SNEGSKA (reference sequence). The CDR3 runs 14 residues. V lost 2 bases and J lost 7; bases outside the gene matches: 8. As DNA, the CDR3 is TGCAGTGCTAGACCACGACAGGGAGTTAATGAGCAGTTCTTC. It yields the protein CSARPRQGVNEQFF.

This chain joins TRBV18 and TRBJ2-7; D possibly matches TRBD1 or TRBD2 (5 bases each). Germline loops: CDR1 KGHSH, CDR2 LQKENI. V was pared by 6 bases and J by 2 bases, with 17 bases between. CDR3 length equals 15 residues. The CDR3 sequence: CASSNWDGPPYEQYF. CDR3 in DNA: TGTGCCAGCTCCAATTGGGACGGACCACCCTACGAGCAGTACTTC.